This is a list of T cell receptor beta chains from one sample in a study of shared clonotypes between healthy human individuals. Generated by immunoSEQ multiplex PCR, the TCRdb table keeps only in-frame clones and is missing some. The repertoire holds some 500,000 clones, with approximately 94% as singletons. The sample comprised naive CD4+ T cells sorted from blood. These receptors all stem from a woman aged 25-40 years in good health. CDR3s include the opening cysteine and the closing phenylalanine or tryptophan. The D gene is left open where the match is weak. Clone size, where shown, is once, few, many, or a class for clones that have expanded.

>TRBV6-5|.|.|TRBJ2-5
TGTGCCAGCAGCATAGGTAGCTCAGAGACCCAGTACTTC
CASSIGSSETQYF
>TRBV6-6|.|.|TRBJ2-1
TGTGCCAGCAGTTACTCCGGGGCCCGTAATGAGCAGTTCTTC
CASSYSGARNEQFF
>TRBV5-4|.|.|TRBJ2-7
TGTGCCAGCAGCTTGGGCCGGGACAACTACGAGCAGTACTTC
CASSLGRDNYEQYF
>TRBV5-4|.|.|TRBJ2-7
TGTGCCAGCAGCTTGGGACAGGGAGGAGCCTACGAGCAGTACTTC
CASSLGQGGAYEQYF
>TRBV7-8|once|.|TRBJ2-7
TGTGCCAGCAGCCCGGGGGGCCCGGTGGTGGGGCAGTACTTC
CASSPGGPVVGQYF
>TRBV2|.|.|TRBJ2-1
TGTGCCAGCAGCCGGGAGCCCAATGAGCAGTTCTTC
CASSREPNEQFF
>TRBV10-3|.|TRBD2|TRBJ2-1
TGTGCCATCAGTGACCCGGACTTAGCGGGAGTCAACAATGAGCAGTTCTTC
CAISDPDLAGVNNEQFF
>TRBV5-1|.|.|TRBJ1-5
TGCGCCAGCAGTCCGACCCACGGTGGCCAGCCCCAGCATTTT
CASSPTHGGQPQHF
>TRBV19|.|.|TRBJ2-7
TGTGCCAGTAGTTCCCGCCCCGGAGGGCTCTACGAGCAGTACTTC
CASSSRPGGLYEQYF
>TRBV7-6|.|.|TRBJ1-1
TGTGCCAGCAGCCTGGGCGCAGGCGAACTCACTGAAGCTTTCTTT
CASSLGAGELTEAFF
>TRBV5-1|.|TRBD1|TRBJ1-4
TGCGCCAGCAGCGGAAACCCGGGACAGCGGGAAAAACTGTTTTTT
CASSGNPGQREKLFF
>TRBV9|.|TRBD1|TRBJ2-1
TGTGCCAGCAGCGTAGCTACGGGACAGGGATACTACAATGAGCAGTTCTTC
CASSVATGQGYYNEQFF